The following is a T cell receptor (beta chain) sequence with its context. This sample is drawn from a study of cytomegalovirus exposure and HLA in healthy donors. V lost 7 bases and J 5 bases, leaving 18 bases between the germline ends. Germline V gene sequence: CDR1 LNHDA, CDR2 SQIVND (reference sequence). CDR3 length: 15 amino acids. Profiling relied on immunoSEQ multiplex PCR, and the TCRdb table lists in-frame clones only, not all of them. The sample lists roughly 80,000 clones; more than 85% were seen once. This TCR derives from a man between 18 and 35 years old in good health and CMV-seronegative. J is TRBJ1-5 and V is TRBV19; possibly TRBD1 for D (5 bases). The sequenced sample was PBMCs. Written as DNA, the CDR3 is TGTGCCAGTACCTCACTGGACGGACACTATCAGCCCCAGCATTTT. Its protein product is CASTSLDGHYQPQHF.